The text below deals with one T cell receptor beta chain. This specimen belongs to a study of T cell changes during pregnancy in multiple sclerosis. The CDR3 extends over 16 amino acids. V dropped 5 bases and J dropped 5 bases, with 19 bases sitting between them. CDR1 and CDR2 (germline): SEHNR, FQNEAQ (reference sequence). Method: immunoSEQ multiplex PCR; TCRdb's copy keeps in-frame clones and lacks some. The top ten clones hold roughly 2.3% of a sample with 49,000 or so clones, 80% to 95% of them seen once. The chain employs TRBV7-9 and TRBJ1-3; D might be TRBD1 (6 bases). This TCR came from a female donor with multiple sclerosis, enrolled in a pregnancy study. This specimen consisted of peripheral blood, obtained in the third trimester of pregnancy. CDR3 in amino acids: CASSPISTTGRNTIYF. For the CDR3, the DNA is TGTGCCAGCAGCCCAATCTCCACGACAGGAAGAAACACCATATATTTT.